Listed here are 16 T cell receptor beta chains from one sample, sequenced in a study of Graves' ophthalmopathy and Graves' hyperthyroidism. RNA transcripts served as template for amplifying TCR beta CDR3 sequences. Second-round multiplex PCR came after a first-round RT-PCR that employed HTBI primers. TCRdb ran MiXCR on the multiplex PCR reads and lists one entry per CDR3 protein. The sample holds around 660,000 distinct CDR3 sequences, under 50% seen once. The specimen was peripheral blood. The receptors originated from an adult man with Graves' ophthalmopathy.

This rearrangement joins TRBV5-1 to TRBJ1-2; 9 bases agree with TRBD1. The CDR3 length is 16 residues. V lost 0 bases, J lost 5 bases, and 8 bases stayed unmatched. Germline V gives CDR1 SGHRS, CDR2 YFSETQ. The CDR3 here is CASSLGDGTGRYGYTF. In DNA, the CDR3 is TGCGCCAGCAGCTTGGGCGACGGGACAGGGCGGTATGGCTACACCTTC.

J is TRBJ2-3 and V is TRBV7-9; D is unclear. CDR3 size: 15 residues. Per the germline V gene, CDR1 is SEHNR and CDR2 is FQNEAQ (reference sequence). V was clipped by 6 bases and J by 0 bases, with 13 bases between them. DNA of the CDR3: TGTGCCAGCAGGACCGTCGATACTAGCACAGATACGCAGTATTTT. Its translation is CASRTVDTSTDTQYF.

The chain uses TRBV7-3 and TRBJ1-1; the match to TRBD1 covers 9 bases. V lost 5 bases and J lost 8; bases outside the gene matches: 6. The CDR3 sequence is 13 residues long. The germline V gene has CDR1 SGHTA and CDR2 FQGTGA. CDR3 sequence: CASSPSTGGEAFF. The CDR3 DNA reads TGTGCCAGCAGCCCATCGACAGGGGGAGAAGCTTTCTTT. Full variable domain (outside the CDR3, taken from reference TRBV7-3 and TRBJ1-1): GAGVSQTPSNKVTEKGKYVELRCDPISGHTALYWYRQSLGQGPEFLIYFQGTGAADDSGLPNDRFFAVRPEGSVSTLKIQRTERGDSAVYLCASSPSTGGEAFFGQGTRLTVV.

To note about this clonotype: A much larger clone sits a single nucleotide away, making a read error possible. The V call is TRBV5-1, the J call TRBJ1-4, with 7 bases that match TRBD1. The junction had 2 bases not matched to a gene; V was cut back by 4 bases and J by 5 bases. The CDR3 is 13 residues long. Germline assignment: CDR1 SGHRS and CDR2 YFSETQ. CDR3 loop: CASSGTENEKLFF. For the CDR3, the DNA is TGCGCCAGCAGCGGGACAGAGAATGAAAAACTGTTTTTT. Together with reference TRBV5-1 and TRBJ1-4, the CDR3 gives the full variable domain: KAGVTQTPRYLIKTRGQQVTLSCSPISGHRSVSWYQQTPGQGLQFLFEYFSETQRNKGNFPGRFSGRQFSNSRSEMNVSTLELGDSALYLCASSGTENEKLFFGSGTQLSVL.

Concerning this clonotype: This sequence may be a read error, since a much larger clone differs from it by one base. V is TRBV19 and J is TRBJ1-5, with D tentatively TRBD1 (6 bases). Germline V gives CDR1 LNHDA, CDR2 SQIVND (reference sequence). Trimming removed 4 bases from V and 2 bases from J, with 15 bases in between. The CDR3 is 16 amino acids. CDR3 nucleotides: TGTGCCAGTAGTAAAAAAGGGGGGGACGGCAATCAGCCCCAGCATTTT. Translation: CASSKKGGDGNQPQHF.

A single count supports this clonotype. Given a much more abundant clone one base away, this may be a read error. The chain links TRBV10-3 to TRBJ1-6, with D hard to call. The CDR3 runs 15 residues. The germline V gene has CDR1 ENHRY and CDR2 SYGVKD. CDR3 sequence: CVSSSSLDGLGILHF. The CDR3 nucleotides read TGTGTCAGCAGTTCAAGCTTGGACGGACTGGGTATCCTCCACTTT.

V is TRBV5-1 and J is TRBJ2-2, with TRBD2 matching 8 bases. This CDR3 spans 17 amino acids. Germline trimming cut 0 bases from V and 4 bases from J; bases unmatched to any gene: 8. The germline V gene has CDR1 SGHRS and CDR2 YFSETQ. This CDR3 is CASSLGYGRALTGELFF. The CDR3 nucleotides read TGCGCCAGCAGCTTGGGTTACGGGAGGGCCCTCACCGGGGAGCTGTTTTTT.

This clonotype showed up just a few times. The chain joins TRBV5-1 to TRBJ1-5, with D unclear. The germline V and J ends were trimmed by 4 bases and 2 bases, with 13 bases remaining between them. CDR3 size: 15 residues. Germline CDR1 reads SGHRS; CDR2 reads YFSETQ. The CDR3 is CASSPTGSGNQPQHF. In DNA, the CDR3 is TGCGCCAGCAGCCCGACCGGGAGTGGCAATCAGCCCCAGCATTTT.

This clonotype was seen a few times. The rearrangement joins TRBV29-1 to TRBJ2-3, with 10 bases matching TRBD1. The trim removed 3 bases at V and 3 bases at J, leaving 0 bases unmatched. CDR1 SQVTM and CDR2 ANQGSEA come from the germline V gene. This CDR3 has 13 residues. The chain's CDR3 is CSVEGQGTDTQYF. As DNA, the CDR3 is TGCAGCGTTGAGGGACAGGGGACAGATACGCAGTATTTT.

This clonotype was observed many times. This chain joins TRBV11-2 and TRBJ2-5, with D maybe TRBD1 (6 bases). Between the trimmed V and J ends, which lost 2 bases and 0 bases, there was a span of 10 bases. This CDR3 is built from 15 residues. Germline CDR1 reads SGHAT; CDR2 reads FQNNGV. The CDR3 is CASSLIQGYQETQYF. The DNA of the CDR3 is TGTGCCAGCAGCTTAATTCAGGGGTACCAAGAGACCCAGTACTTC.

This chain links TRBV7-2 with TRBJ2-3; possibly TRBD1 for D (6 bases). Trimming cost V 5 bases and J 2 bases, with 17 bases left between them. The length of the CDR3 is 16 residues. Germline CDR1 reads SGHTA; CDR2 reads FQGNSA. CDR3 sequence reads: CASSHRQDSPTDTQYF. In DNA, the CDR3 is TGTGCCAGCAGCCATCGACAGGACTCCCCCACAGATACGCAGTATTTT.

This chain joins TRBV19 and TRBJ1-5; maybe TRBD1 (5 bases). Trimming removed 5 bases from V and 1 base from J, with 15 bases in between. The CDR3 runs to 16 residues. Germline CDR1 and CDR2: LNHDA and SQIVND (reference sequence). DNA of the CDR3: TGTGCCAGTAGTCCCACAGGTGTTCGAAGCAATCAGCCCCAGCATTTT. Translating it yields CASSPTGVRSNQPQHF.

This clonotype was counted many times. The chain recombines TRBV7-9 with TRBJ1-6; TRBD1 is a possible D gene (5 bases). The CDR3 consists of 14 residues. From germline, CDR1 is SEHNR and CDR2 FQNEAQ (reference sequence). V was clipped by 1 base and J by 7 bases, with 8 bases between them. CDR3 residues: CASSLGDQNSPLHF. CDR3 sequence (DNA): TGTGCCAGCAGCTTAGGGGACCAAAATTCACCCCTCCACTTT.

This clonotype was picked up many times. The chain employs TRBV20-1 and TRBJ2-5; unclear D gene. Germline lookup yields CDR1 DFQATT and CDR2 SNEGSKA (reference sequence). The V end was cut by 6 bases, the J end by 5 bases, with 16 bases between. This CDR3 has 13 residues. The CDR3 region is CSAGLPDRETQYF. The CDR3 DNA reads as TGCAGTGCGGGTCTCCCCGACCGGGAGACCCAGTACTTC.

About this clonotype: Here the CDR3 omits its conserved ending phenylalanine or tryptophan, so a read error is the likely source. The DNA is omitted, as the CDR3 cannot be located on it reliably, and the CDR3 follows TCRdb's listing. The chain employs TRBV12-3 or TRBV12-4 and TRBJ2-6; the table's D gene call, TRBD2, was not cross checked with the DNA. The CDR3 spans 9 amino acids, including both terminal residues. The CDR3 sequence: CASSLEGSG.

This clonotype has ten or more counts. The chain combines TRBV12-3 or TRBV12-4 with TRBJ2-7; D call uncertain. The CDR3 is 12 residues long. V gave up 8 bases and J gave up 2 bases, with 10 bases separating them. This chain's CDR3 is CASQRAPYEQYF. In DNA, the CDR3 is TGTGCCAGCCAGCGAGCTCCCTACGAGCAGTACTTC.